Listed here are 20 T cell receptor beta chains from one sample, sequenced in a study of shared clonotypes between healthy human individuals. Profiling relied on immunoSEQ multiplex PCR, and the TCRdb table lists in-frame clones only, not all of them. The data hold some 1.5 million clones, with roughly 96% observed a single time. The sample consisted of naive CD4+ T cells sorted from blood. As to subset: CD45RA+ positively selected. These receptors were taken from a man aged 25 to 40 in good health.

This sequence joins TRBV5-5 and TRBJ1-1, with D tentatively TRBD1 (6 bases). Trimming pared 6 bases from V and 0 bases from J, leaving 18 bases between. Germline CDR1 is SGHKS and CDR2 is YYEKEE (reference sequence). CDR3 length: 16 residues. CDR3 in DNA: TGTGCCAGCATAGAGGGGGGCGCAGGGGTGAACACTGAAGCTTTCTTT. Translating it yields CASIEGGAGVNTEAFF.

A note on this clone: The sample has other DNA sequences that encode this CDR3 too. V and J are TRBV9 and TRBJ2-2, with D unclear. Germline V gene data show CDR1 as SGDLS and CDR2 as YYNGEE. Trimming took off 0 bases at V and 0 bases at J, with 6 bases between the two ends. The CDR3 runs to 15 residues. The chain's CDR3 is CASSVVGTNTGELFF. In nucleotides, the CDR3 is TGTGCCAGCAGCGTAGTTGGGACGAACACCGGGGAGCTGTTTTTT.

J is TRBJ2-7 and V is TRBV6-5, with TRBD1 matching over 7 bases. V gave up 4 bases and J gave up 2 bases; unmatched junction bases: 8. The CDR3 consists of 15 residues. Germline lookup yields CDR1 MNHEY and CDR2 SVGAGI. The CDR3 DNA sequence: TGTGCCAGCAGTTCCCTTGACAGGGCCCCCTACGAGCAGTACTTC. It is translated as CASSSLDRAPYEQYF.

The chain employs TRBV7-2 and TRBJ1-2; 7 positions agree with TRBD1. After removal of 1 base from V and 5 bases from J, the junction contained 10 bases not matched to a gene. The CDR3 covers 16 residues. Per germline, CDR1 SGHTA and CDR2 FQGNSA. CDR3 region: CASSLGPGTDSYGYTF. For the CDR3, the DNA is TGTGCCAGCAGCTTAGGCCCCGGGACAGATTCTTATGGCTACACCTTC.

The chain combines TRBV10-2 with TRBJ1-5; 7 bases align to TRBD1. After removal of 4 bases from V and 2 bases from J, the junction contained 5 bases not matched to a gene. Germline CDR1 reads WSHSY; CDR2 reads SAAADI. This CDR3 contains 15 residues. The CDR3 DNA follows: TGCGCCAGCAGTGCGACAGGGTATGGCAATCAGCCCCAGCATTTT. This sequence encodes CASSATGYGNQPQHF.

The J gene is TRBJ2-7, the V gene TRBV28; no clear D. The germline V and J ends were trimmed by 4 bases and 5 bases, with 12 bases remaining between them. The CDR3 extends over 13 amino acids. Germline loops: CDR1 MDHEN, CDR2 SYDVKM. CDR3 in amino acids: CASSSTVPHEQYF. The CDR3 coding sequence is TGTGCCAGCAGTTCCACAGTGCCCCACGAGCAGTACTTC. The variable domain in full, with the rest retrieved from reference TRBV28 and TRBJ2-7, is DVKVTQSSRYLVKRTGEKVFLECVQDMDHENMFWYRQDPGLGLRLIYFSYDVKMKEKGDIPEGYSVSREKKERFSLILESASTNQTSMYLCASSSTVPHEQYFGPGTRLTVT.

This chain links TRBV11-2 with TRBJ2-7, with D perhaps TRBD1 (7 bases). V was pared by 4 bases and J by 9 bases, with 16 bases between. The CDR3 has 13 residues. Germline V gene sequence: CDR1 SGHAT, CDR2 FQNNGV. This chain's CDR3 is CASSSRQGLSQYF. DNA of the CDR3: TGTGCCAGCAGCTCGCGACAGGGACTTTCGCAGTACTTC.

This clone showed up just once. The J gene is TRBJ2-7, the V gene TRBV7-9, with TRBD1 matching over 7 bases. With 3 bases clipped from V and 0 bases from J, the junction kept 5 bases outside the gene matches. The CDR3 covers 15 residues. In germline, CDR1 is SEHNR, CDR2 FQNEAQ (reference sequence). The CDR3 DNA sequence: TGTGCCAGCAGCTTTTGGGACAGCATCTCCTACGAGCAGTACTTC. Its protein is CASSFWDSISYEQYF.

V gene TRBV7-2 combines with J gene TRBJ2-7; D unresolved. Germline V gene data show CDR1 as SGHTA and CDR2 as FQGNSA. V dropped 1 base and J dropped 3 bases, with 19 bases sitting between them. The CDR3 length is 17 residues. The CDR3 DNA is TGTGCCAGCAGCTTAGTTAGTCGTGGAGCAGCACGCTACGAGCAGTACTTC. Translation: CASSLVSRGAARYEQYF.

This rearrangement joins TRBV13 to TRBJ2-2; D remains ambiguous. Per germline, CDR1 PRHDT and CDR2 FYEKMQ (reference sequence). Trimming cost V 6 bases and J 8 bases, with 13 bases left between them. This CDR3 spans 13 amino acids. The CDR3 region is CASRTTEPGELFF. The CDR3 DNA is TGTGCCAGCAGGACGACTGAGCCAGGGGAGCTGTTTTTT.

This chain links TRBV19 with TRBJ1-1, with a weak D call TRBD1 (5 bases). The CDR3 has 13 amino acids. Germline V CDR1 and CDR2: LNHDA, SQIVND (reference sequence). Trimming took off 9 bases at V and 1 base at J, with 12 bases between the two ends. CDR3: CASQTARNTEAFF. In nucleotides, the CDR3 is TGTGCCAGCCAGACAGCAAGGAACACTGAAGCTTTCTTT.

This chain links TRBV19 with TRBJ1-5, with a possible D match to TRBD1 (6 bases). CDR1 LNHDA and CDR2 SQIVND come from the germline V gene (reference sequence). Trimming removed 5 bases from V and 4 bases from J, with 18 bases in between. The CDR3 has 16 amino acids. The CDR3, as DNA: TGTGCCAGTAGTCCTCAAAACAGGGAGTGGAATCAGCCCCAGCATTTT. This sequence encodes CASSPQNREWNQPQHF.

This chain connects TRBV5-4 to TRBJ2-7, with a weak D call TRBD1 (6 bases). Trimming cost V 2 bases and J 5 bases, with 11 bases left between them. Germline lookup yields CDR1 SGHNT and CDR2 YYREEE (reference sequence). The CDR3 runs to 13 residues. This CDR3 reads CASSLQGYDEQYF. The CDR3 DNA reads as TGTGCCAGCAGCTTACAGGGTTACGACGAGCAGTACTTC.

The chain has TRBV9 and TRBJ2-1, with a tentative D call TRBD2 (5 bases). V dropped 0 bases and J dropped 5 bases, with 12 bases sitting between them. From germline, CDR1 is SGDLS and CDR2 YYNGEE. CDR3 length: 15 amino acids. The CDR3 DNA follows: TGTGCCAGCAGCGTAGTACCCGGGAACCACAATGAGCAGTTCTTC. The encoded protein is CASSVVPGNHNEQFF.

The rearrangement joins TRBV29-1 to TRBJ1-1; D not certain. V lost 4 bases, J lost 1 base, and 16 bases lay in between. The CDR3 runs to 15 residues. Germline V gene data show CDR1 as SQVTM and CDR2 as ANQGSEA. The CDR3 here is CSVGRIQSPNTEAFF. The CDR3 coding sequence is TGCAGCGTTGGACGGATACAATCCCCGAACACTGAAGCTTTCTTT.

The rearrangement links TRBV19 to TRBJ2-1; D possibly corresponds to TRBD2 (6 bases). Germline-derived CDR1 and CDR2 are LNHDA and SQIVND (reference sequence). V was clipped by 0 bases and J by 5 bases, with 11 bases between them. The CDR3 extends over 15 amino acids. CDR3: CASSIDRTTHNEQFF. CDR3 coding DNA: TGTGCCAGTAGTATAGATCGGACTACCCACAATGAGCAGTTCTTC.

CDR3 sequence (DNA): TGTGCCAGCAGCTCCCCACGGGCCGGGCTTCCCTACGAGCAGTACTTC. This encodes CASSSPRAGLPYEQYF. This sequence joins TRBV11-2 and TRBJ2-7; the D is unclear. V lost 4 bases and J lost 2, with 18 bases in between. The CDR3 contains 16 residues. Germline assignment: CDR1 SGHAT and CDR2 FQNNGV.

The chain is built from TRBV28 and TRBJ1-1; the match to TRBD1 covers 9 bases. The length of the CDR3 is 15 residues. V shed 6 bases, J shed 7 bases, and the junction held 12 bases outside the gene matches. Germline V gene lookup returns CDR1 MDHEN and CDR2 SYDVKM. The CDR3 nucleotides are TGTGCCAGCAGCCCTGGGACAGGGCCGTATAATGAAGCTTTCTTT. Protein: CASSPGTGPYNEAFF.

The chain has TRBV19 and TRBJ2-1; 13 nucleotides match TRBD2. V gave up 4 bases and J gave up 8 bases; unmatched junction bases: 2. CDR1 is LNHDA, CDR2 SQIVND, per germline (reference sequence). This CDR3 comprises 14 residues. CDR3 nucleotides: TGTGCCAGTAGTACCGGACTAGCGGGAGATGAGCAGTTCTTC. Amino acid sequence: CASSTGLAGDEQFF. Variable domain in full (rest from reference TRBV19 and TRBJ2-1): DGGITQSPKYLFRKEGQNVTLSCEQNLNHDAMYWYRQDPGQGLRLIYYSQIVNDFQKGDIAEGYSVSREKKESFPLTVTSAQKNPTAFYLCASSTGLAGDEQFFGPGTRLTVL.

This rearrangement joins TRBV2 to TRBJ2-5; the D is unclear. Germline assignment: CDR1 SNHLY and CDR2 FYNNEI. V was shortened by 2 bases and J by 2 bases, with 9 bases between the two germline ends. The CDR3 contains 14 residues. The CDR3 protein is CASSELVVQETQYF. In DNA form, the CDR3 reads TGTGCCAGCAGTGAACTGGTGGTTCAAGAGACCCAGTACTTC. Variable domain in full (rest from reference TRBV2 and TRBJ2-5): EPEVTQTPSHQVTQMGQEVILRCVPISNHLYFYWYRQILGQKVEFLVSFYNNEISEKSEIFDDQFSVERPDGSNFTLKIRSTKLEDSAMYFCASSELVVQETQYFGPGTRLLVL.